This T cell receptor beta chain was documented in a study of cytomegalovirus exposure and HLA in healthy donors. Study-level background: An analysis done earlier identified about 120 million unique TCR beta sequences from about 179 million T cells.

Each donor was healthy, and each was a bone marrow donor. This CDR3 comprises 17 residues. The germline gives CDR1 MDHEN, CDR2 SYDVKM. V lost 4 bases, J lost 4 bases, and 20 bases lay in between. With 60 Vbeta and 13 Jbeta primers, the PCR was carried out. Generated by immunoSEQ multiplex PCR, the TCRdb table keeps only in-frame clones and is missing some. The sample contains about 140,000 clones, 55% to 80% of which appear only once. This chain links TRBV28 with TRBJ2-1, with D maybe TRBD1 (6 bases). This clonotype was sampled from a woman aged 40 to 55 in good health and CMV-seronegative. The material sequenced was PBMCs. The CDR3 is CASSSEQGIGAYNEQFF. In DNA, the CDR3 is TGTGCCAGCAGTTCTGAACAGGGTATCGGCGCATACAATGAGCAGTTCTTC. The entire variable domain, with the rest obtained from reference TRBV28 and TRBJ2-1, is as follows: DVKVTQSSRYLVKRTGEKVFLECVQDMDHENMFWYRQDPGLGLRLIYFSYDVKMKEKGDIPEGYSVSREKKERFSLILESASTNQTSMYLCASSSEQGIGAYNEQFFGPGTRLTVL.